These 26 T cell receptor beta chains were all obtained from the same sample, sequenced in a study of T cell responses to AZD1222 COVID-19 vaccine. TCRdb's copy holds only in-frame clones and misses some; the assay was immunoSEQ multiplex PCR. The data contain 110,000 to 150,000 clones, around 90% of them singletons. Material: peripheral blood, obtained on day 0 of AZD1222 vaccination. Receptors were obtained from an adult in good health.

The chain links TRBV2 to TRBJ1-6; 9 bases line up with TRBD1. The CDR3 is 15 amino acids. V dropped 2 bases and J dropped 10; count of bases not matched to a gene: 6. Per germline, CDR1 SNHLY and CDR2 FYNNEI. The CDR3 is CASSEMGQGSSPLHF. For the CDR3, the DNA is TGTGCCAGCAGTGAAATGGGACAGGGATCCTCACCCCTCCACTTT. The variable domain in full, completed from reference TRBV2 and TRBJ1-6, reads EPEVTQTPSHQVTQMGQEVILRCVPISNHLYFYWYRQILGQKVEFLVSFYNNEISEKSEIFDDQFSVERPDGSNFTLKIRSTKLEDSAMYFCASSEMGQGSSPLHFGNGTRLTVT.

This clone has only a few counts. The chain has TRBV19 and TRBJ1-5; D may be TRBD1 (6 bases). Germline loops: CDR1 LNHDA, CDR2 SQIVND (reference sequence). Trimming pared 5 bases from V and 0 bases from J, leaving 20 bases between. The length of the CDR3 is 18 residues. CDR3 nucleotides: TGTGCCAGTAGTTCGCCGACCCGGGGGGGCTATAGCAATCAGCCCCAGCATTTT. Amino acids: CASSSPTRGGYSNQPQHF. Variable domain in full (rest from reference TRBV19 and TRBJ1-5): DGGITQSPKYLFRKEGQNVTLSCEQNLNHDAMYWYRQDPGQGLRLIYYSQIVNDFQKGDIAEGYSVSREKKESFPLTVTSAQKNPTAFYLCASSSPTRGGYSNQPQHFGDGTRLSIL.

The chain couples TRBV5-1 to TRBJ1-2, with D possibly TRBD1 on 6 matching bases. The germline V and J ends were trimmed by 4 bases and 4 bases, with 14 bases remaining between them. The CDR3 totals 14 residues. Germline V CDR1 and CDR2: SGHRS, YFSETQ. In nucleotides, the CDR3 is TGCGCCAGCAGCCCGGGACACGCGGTCTATGGCTACACCTTC. It specifies CASSPGHAVYGYTF.

J is TRBJ2-1 and V is TRBV7-2; D call uncertain. CDR1 and CDR2 from the germline V gene are SGHTA and FQGNSA. Trimming took off 0 bases at V and 3 bases at J, with 9 bases between the two ends. The CDR3 consists of 15 residues. The CDR3 nucleotides read TGTGCCAGCAGCTTAGCAGTACAATTCTACAATGAGCAGTTCTTC. Amino acids: CASSLAVQFYNEQFF. Looking up the rest from reference TRBV7-2 and TRBJ2-1 gives the full variable domain: GAGVSQSPSNKVTEKGKDVELRCDPISGHTALYWYRQSLGQGLEFLIYFQGNSAPDKSGLPSDRFSAERTGGSVSTLTIQRTQQEDSAVYLCASSLAVQFYNEQFFGPGTRLTVL.

A remark on this clone: At one boundary the junction diverges from the germline segment, which might be a read error. The CDR3 DNA reads as TGTGCCAGTAGTTCCGTAGGGGGCGGAGAGACCCAGTACTTC. Translated, it gives CASSSVGGGETQYF. The chain carries TRBV27 and TRBJ2-5; 7 nucleotides agree with TRBD1. Germline values: CDR1 MNHEY, CDR2 SMNVEV (reference sequence). The CDR3 has 14 amino acids.

This chain links TRBV19 with TRBJ2-7; D is uncertain. V shed 3 bases and J shed 3 bases, with 9 bases lying between them. CDR1 is LNHDA, CDR2 SQIVND, per germline (reference sequence). The CDR3 has 13 residues. The CDR3 sequence: CASSIQSNYEQYF. The CDR3 bases are TGTGCCAGTAGTATTCAGTCGAACTACGAGCAGTACTTC.

V is TRBV7-2 and J is TRBJ2-1, with D unresolved. Germline loops: CDR1 SGHTA, CDR2 FQGNSA. CDR3 size: 15 residues. V lost 0 bases, J lost 0 bases, and 6 bases lay in between. The CDR3 reads CASSLAVGSYNEQFF. The CDR3 nucleotides read TGTGCCAGCAGCTTAGCCGTCGGCTCCTACAATGAGCAGTTCTTC.

This chain connects TRBV5-4 to TRBJ2-1; D remains unclear. The V and J ends lost 0 bases and 2 bases respectively, with 12 bases between them. The CDR3 loop spans 16 amino acids. Germline values: CDR1 SGHNT, CDR2 YYREEE (reference sequence). CDR3 loop: CASSLDPGAPYNEQFF. The CDR3 DNA is TGTGCCAGCAGCTTGGACCCCGGAGCACCCTACAATGAGCAGTTCTTC.

V is TRBV7-2 and J is TRBJ2-1, with D possibly TRBD1 on 6 matching bases. The CDR3 runs to 16 residues. The germline V gene encodes CDR1 SGHTA and CDR2 FQGNSA. Deletions cut 1 base from V and 2 bases from J, with 12 bases between. CDR3 residues: CASSLVVAGAYNEQFF. Here the CDR3 DNA reads TGTGCCAGCAGCTTAGTCGTGGCAGGGGCCTACAATGAGCAGTTCTTC.

The gene calls are TRBV2 and TRBJ1-1, with a tentative D call TRBD1 (6 bases). Looked up from germline, CDR1 is SNHLY and CDR2 is FYNNEI. Trimming took off 6 bases at V and 1 base at J, with 9 bases between the two ends. The CDR3 runs 13 residues. This CDR3 is CASRGQQNTEAFF. CDR3 in DNA: TGTGCCAGCAGAGGACAGCAGAACACTGAAGCTTTCTTT. Complete variable domain (other parts from reference TRBV2 and TRBJ1-1): EPEVTQTPSHQVTQMGQEVILRCVPISNHLYFYWYRQILGQKVEFLVSFYNNEISEKSEIFDDQFSVERPDGSNFTLKIRSTKLEDSAMYFCASRGQQNTEAFFGQGTRLTVV.

This clone came up a few times. The chain employs TRBV20-1 and TRBJ2-3; no firm D call. V lost 4 bases and J 3 bases, leaving 2 bases between the germline ends. The CDR3 totals 10 residues. Germline values: CDR1 DFQATT, CDR2 SNEGSKA (reference sequence). The CDR3 DNA reads TGCAGTGCTAATACAGATACGCAGTATTTT. Its translation: CSANTDTQYF.

The V gene is TRBV3-1 (or the pseudogene TRBV3-2), the J gene TRBJ2-3; D is perhaps TRBD2 (6 bases). CDR3 length: 17 residues. Per germline, CDR1 LGHDT and CDR2 YNNKEL (reference sequence). The V and J ends lost 2 bases and 2 bases respectively, with 17 bases between them. The CDR3, as DNA: TGTGCCAGCAGCCAATCGATACCAGGACTATACACAGATACGCAGTATTTT. Encoded protein: CASSQSIPGLYTDTQYF.

The chain combines TRBV5-1 with TRBJ2-3; D is possibly TRBD1 (6 bases). CDR3 length: 16 residues. The V gene's germline CDR1 is SGHRS and CDR2 YFSETQ. The germline V and J ends were trimmed by 4 bases and 2 bases, with 17 bases remaining between them. The CDR3 region is CASSLTTGGFTDTQYF. CDR3 DNA: TGCGCCAGCAGCCTAACGACAGGAGGTTTCACAGATACGCAGTATTTT.

The CDR3 DNA reads as TGCGCCAGCAGCTTGAGCCCTTACGAGCAGTACTTC. As protein: CASSLSPYEQYF. This chain connects TRBV5-1 to TRBJ2-7; D gene ambiguous. The germline V gene encodes CDR1 SGHRS and CDR2 YFSETQ. CDR3 length: 12 residues. V lost 1 base, J lost 4 bases, and 6 bases lay in between.

V gene TRBV4-1 combines with J gene TRBJ2-1; 10 nucleotides agree with TRBD2. J was trimmed by 3 bases and V by 2 bases; bases with no gene match: 1. Germline V lookup: CDR1 MGHRA, CDR2 YSYEKL. The CDR3 totals 15 residues. The CDR3 loop reads CASSQRLAGYNEQFF. In nucleotides, the CDR3 is TGCGCCAGCAGCCAAAGACTAGCGGGCTACAATGAGCAGTTCTTC.

A few counts support this clone. The V call is TRBV6-1, the J call TRBJ1-6; no clear D. Germline lookup yields CDR1 MNHNS and CDR2 SASEGT. The CDR3 runs to 15 residues. Trimming cost V 2 bases and J 5 bases, with 10 bases left between them. The CDR3 is CASSEPGRDNSPLHF. CDR3 DNA: TGTGCCAGCAGTGAACCGGGAAGGGATAATTCACCCCTCCACTTT.

The chain has TRBV7-2 and TRBJ2-3; D may be TRBD2 (5 bases). V gave up 3 bases and J gave up 2 bases, with 6 bases separating them. CDR3 length equals 13 residues. Germline V gene data show CDR1 as SGHTA and CDR2 as FQGNSA. This chain's CDR3 is CASSFGNTDTQYF. In DNA form, the CDR3 reads TGTGCCAGCAGCTTCGGGAACACAGATACGCAGTATTTT.

The chain recombines TRBV5-4 with TRBJ2-7, with unresolved D. Looked up from germline, CDR1 is SGHNT and CDR2 is YYREEE (reference sequence). CDR3 length: 15 residues. The ends were cut back, 4 bases at V and 6 bases at J, with 20 bases in the middle. This CDR3 reads CASSANSPGLSEQYF. CDR3 coding DNA: TGTGCCAGCAGCGCCAATTCTCCAGGCCTTTCCGAGCAGTACTTC.

Within the sample, this clone is medium-sized. This chain joins TRBV6-6 and TRBJ2-7, with TRBD1 as a possible D gene (5 bases). V was trimmed by 4 bases and J by 4 bases, leaving 14 bases between them. Per the germline V gene, CDR1 is MNHNY and CDR2 is SVGAGI (reference sequence). This CDR3 has 14 residues. CDR3 residues: CASSLGPDRYEQYF. The CDR3 DNA follows: TGTGCCAGCAGTTTGGGGCCGGATCGTTACGAGCAGTACTTC.

The chain combines TRBV7-8 with TRBJ1-1, with D perhaps TRBD1 (5 bases). CDR3 size: 14 residues. CDR1 and CDR2 from the germline V gene are SGHVS and FQNEAQ. V gave up 8 bases and J gave up 10 bases, with 23 bases separating them. The CDR3 sequence: CASRLGTKDGVAFF. The DNA of the CDR3 is TGTGCCAGCCGGCTTGGGACCAAGGATGGTGTAGCTTTCTTT.

The V call is TRBV5-6, the J call TRBJ1-3; D is undetermined. This CDR3 has 17 residues. V was pared by 0 bases and J by 0 bases, with 13 bases between. The V gene's germline CDR1 is SGHDT and CDR2 YYEEEE. CDR3 residues: CASSLGFGGPSGNTIYF. The CDR3 nucleotides read TGTGCCAGCAGCTTGGGTTTTGGAGGGCCCTCTGGAAACACCATATATTTT.

The chain uses TRBV11-2 and TRBJ2-1, with TRBD2 identical over 8 bases. There are 16 residues in the CDR3. The germline gives CDR1 SGHAT, CDR2 FQNNGV. The J segment lost 7 bases and the V segment lost 1 base, leaving 9 bases of the junction unmatched. This CDR3 reads CASSLVRFSGINEQFF. CDR3 DNA: TGTGCCAGCAGCTTAGTGCGGTTTAGCGGGATAAATGAGCAGTTCTTC.

Worth noting for this clone: The limits of the CDR3 on the DNA are not certain, so only TCRdb's listed CDR3 is given. The chain has TRBV10-3 and TRBJ2-3; the table's D call TRBD1 went unverified against the DNA. Including both end residues, the CDR3 is 22 amino acids long. CDR1 is ENHRY, CDR2 SYGVKD, per germline. CDR3 protein: CAISDRRAAPDTQYFGPGAQYF.

The rearrangement uses TRBV19 and TRBJ1-5; D gene uncertain. This CDR3 contains 12 residues. From germline, CDR1 is LNHDA and CDR2 SQIVND (reference sequence). V was cut by 7 bases and J by 6 bases, with 10 bases left in between. This chain's CDR3 is CASTADFQPQHF. As DNA, the CDR3 is TGTGCCAGTACGGCGGATTTTCAGCCCCAGCATTTT.

The chain joins TRBV19 to TRBJ1-6; no reliable D call. The V end lost 3 bases, the J end lost 7 bases, and 13 bases lay between the germline ends. Germline V gene lookup returns CDR1 LNHDA and CDR2 SQIVND (reference sequence). CDR3 length: 15 residues. CDR3: CASSINGQSNSPLHF. DNA for the CDR3: TGTGCCAGTAGTATTAATGGGCAGAGCAATTCACCCCTCCACTTT.

This rearrangement joins TRBV10-1 to TRBJ2-3; D remains unclear. This CDR3 is built from 14 residues. CDR1 and CDR2 (germline): WNHNN, SYGVQD (reference sequence). Trimming removed 3 bases at V and 5 bases at J, with 12 bases between. The chain's CDR3 is CASSDSSVKDTQYF. DNA of the CDR3: TGCGCCAGCAGTGATAGCTCGGTGAAAGATACGCAGTATTTT.